The 31 T cell receptor beta chains below come from one sample, sequenced in a study of Ad26.COV2.S vaccination and SARS-CoV-2 variants. Treatment meaning: some 20 received Ad26.COV2.S at low or high dose, single or two shots; about 5 received placebo; per-sample allocation not given. The samples were gathered on day 63 after the first injection of vaccine or placebo. TCRdb's copy holds only in-frame clones and misses some; the assay was immunoSEQ multiplex PCR. The profile shows approximately 450,000 clones, 75% to 95% of them singletons. This material consisted of peripheral blood, taken in a trial of Ad26.COV2.S vaccine versus placebo. The receptors stem from a person aged 18-60 years who received the Ad26.COV2.S COVID-19 vaccine or a placebo.

This chain uses TRBV28 with TRBJ1-5; the D gene is possibly TRBD1 (5 bases). V lost 2 bases, J lost 7 bases, and 18 bases lay in between. The CDR3 has 16 residues. Per the germline V gene, CDR1 is MDHEN and CDR2 is SYDVKM. The CDR3 nucleotides read TGTGCCAGCAGTTTAGGGCAGGGAGCCCCCGGGCAGCCCCAGCATTTT. It specifies CASSLGQGAPGQPQHF.

The chain has TRBV7-9 and TRBJ1-4; possible D gene TRBD1, 5 bases. The CDR3 covers 12 residues. Trimming shortened V by 4 bases and J by 8 bases, and 8 bases separated the two germline ends. CDR1 is SEHNR and CDR2 is FQNEAQ in the germline V gene (reference sequence). DNA for the CDR3: TGTGCCAGCAGCTCTGGACAAGAAAAACTGTTTTTT. This sequence encodes CASSSGQEKLFF.

The CDR3 reads CASSPGWDTEAFF. In nucleotides, the CDR3 is TGTGCCAGCAGCCCGGGCTGGGACACTGAAGCTTTCTTT. V gene TRBV7-9 combines with J gene TRBJ1-1; no firm D call. CDR3 length equals 13 residues. CDR1 and CDR2 from the germline V gene are SEHNR and FQNEAQ (reference sequence). Trimming removed 5 bases from V and 3 bases from J, with 10 bases in between.

The chain employs TRBV27 and TRBJ1-2, with D possibly matching TRBD1 (5 bases). The CDR3 length is 15 residues. CDR1 is MNHEY, CDR2 SMNVEV, per germline (reference sequence). V lost 6 bases and J lost 8, with 22 bases in between. CDR3 sequence (DNA): TGTGCCAGCAGGACGTCGGGACCGGCGGGGGAAGGCTACACCTTC. As protein: CASRTSGPAGEGYTF.

V and J are TRBV12-5 and TRBJ2-7; 11 bases line up with TRBD2. V dropped 11 bases and J dropped 1; count of bases not matched to a gene: 13. The CDR3 spans 16 residues. CDR1 LGHNT and CDR2 FRNRAP come from the germline V gene. The CDR3 nucleotides read TGTGCTGGGGGCCTACCGGGACTAGCGGATTCCTACGAGCAGTACTTC. Protein: CAGGLPGLADSYEQYF.

This chain joins TRBV15 and TRBJ2-7; D unclear. Trimming removed 3 bases from V and 3 bases from J, with 6 bases in between. CDR3 length: 12 residues. CDR1 and CDR2 from the germline V gene are LNHNV and YYDKDF (reference sequence). This CDR3 is CATSSGGYEQYF. CDR3 in DNA: TGTGCCACCAGCAGCGGCGGCTACGAGCAGTACTTC.

This clone was seen just once. This chain connects TRBV11-2 to TRBJ2-3, with no clear D. The V end lost 3 bases, the J end lost 6 bases, and 7 bases lay between the germline ends. The CDR3 contains 12 residues. Germline V gene data show CDR1 as SGHAT and CDR2 as FQNNGV. Here the CDR3 reads CASSFLDDTQYF. CDR3 DNA sequence: TGTGCCAGCAGCTTCTTGGACGATACGCAGTATTTT. The entire variable domain, with the rest obtained from reference TRBV11-2 and TRBJ2-3, is as follows: EAGVAQSPRYKIIEKRQSVAFWCNPISGHATLYWYQQILGQGPKLLIQFQNNGVVDDSQLPKDRFSAERLKGVDSTLKIQPAKLEDSAVYLCASSFLDDTQYFGPGTRLTVL.

This clone was observed a single time. This rearrangement joins TRBV6-2 or TRBV6-3 to TRBJ2-7, with D perhaps matching TRBD2 (6 bases). The V and J ends lost 1 base and 3 bases respectively, with 19 bases between them. The CDR3 spans 17 residues. In germline, CDR1 is MNHEY, CDR2 SVGEGT. CDR3 amino acids: CASSYWLRSGEHYEQYF. DNA for the CDR3: TGTGCCAGCAGTTACTGGCTACGTAGCGGAGAACACTACGAGCAGTACTTC.

CDR3 DNA sequence: TGCAGCGCTGCGTATGGGGGACAGGGGGGAAGAAACACTGAAGCTTTCTTT. Amino acid sequence: CSAAYGGQGGRNTEAFF. The J gene is TRBJ1-1, the V gene TRBV29-1, with TRBD1 matching 11 bases. After removal of 7 bases from V and 2 bases from J, the junction contained 15 bases not matched to a gene. Looked up from germline, CDR1 is SQVTM and CDR2 is ANQGSEA. The CDR3 totals 17 residues.

The rearrangement uses TRBV7-3 and TRBJ2-3, with D unresolved. V was clipped by 4 bases and J by 6 bases, with 14 bases between them. The CDR3 is 14 amino acids. The germline CDR1 and CDR2 sequences are SGHTA and FQGTGA. CDR3 bases: TGTGCCAGCAGCTCGTCAGGTGCCGTTGATACGCAGTATTTT. Translated: CASSSSGAVDTQYF.

This clone was recorded a few times. The DNA of the CDR3 is TGTGCCAGCATCGGGCTCCCGCCGAACACTGAAGCTTTCTTT. This translates into CASIGLPPNTEAFF. This chain links TRBV28 with TRBJ1-1; D remains unclear. Germline CDR1 MDHEN, CDR2 SYDVKM. The V and J ends lost 7 bases and 1 base respectively, with 13 bases between them. The CDR3 has 14 residues.

In its sample, this clone was seen once. The CDR3 is CASSPKVAGLDDEQFF. The CDR3, as DNA: TGTGCCAGCTCACCCAAGGTGGCAGGGCTTGATGATGAGCAGTTCTTC. The chain combines TRBV18 with TRBJ2-1; D possibly corresponds to TRBD1 (5 bases). Trimming took off 3 bases at V and 8 bases at J, with 20 bases between the two ends. The CDR3 is 16 amino acids. The V gene's germline CDR1 is KGHSH and CDR2 LQKENI.

This chain joins TRBV6-2 or TRBV6-3 and TRBJ2-7, with D unclear. CDR3 length equals 11 residues. Germline V gene sequence: CDR1 MNHEY, CDR2 SVGEGT. Trimming stripped 5 bases from V and 5 bases from J, with 7 bases between. The CDR3 region has the DNA TGTGCCAGCAGTATGCTCGACGAGCAGTACTTC. Translated: CASSMLDEQYF.

This clone came up once. The CDR3 nucleotides are TGTGCCAGCAGTGAAAGTGGACTTCAGCCCCAGCATTTT. Its protein product is CASSESGLQPQHF. The chain couples TRBV6-1 to TRBJ1-5; D ambiguous. V was pared by 2 bases and J by 6 bases, with 8 bases between. This CDR3 is 13 amino acids long. Germline V CDR1 and CDR2: MNHNS, SASEGT.

The rearrangement uses TRBV10-3 and TRBJ2-5, with 8 positions matching TRBD1. After removal of 10 bases from V and 5 bases from J, the junction contained 9 bases not matched to a gene. Per germline, CDR1 ENHRY and CDR2 SYGVKD. The CDR3 loop spans 13 amino acids. The CDR3 spells CATEGQGAETQYF. CDR3 nucleotides: TGTGCCACCGAAGGACAGGGCGCGGAGACCCAGTACTTC.

In nucleotides, the CDR3 is TGTGCCAGCAGCTTGTGGGACAGGGGGATCAATGAGCAGTTCTTC. It yields the protein CASSLWDRGINEQFF. The chain carries TRBV5-8 and TRBJ2-1; TRBD1 agrees at 11 bases. The germline V gene has CDR1 SGHTS and CDR2 YDEGEE. Trimming cost V 1 base and J 6 bases; bases outside gene matches: 3. CDR3 size: 15 residues.

This chain connects TRBV4-2 to TRBJ2-5, with D perhaps matching TRBD2 (6 bases). Trimming pared 5 bases from V and 4 bases from J, leaving 11 bases between. The CDR3 sequence is 13 residues long. Germline V CDR1 and CDR2: LGHNA, YNFKEQ. For the CDR3, the DNA is TGTGCCAGCAGCGAAGTGGGGGGAGAGACCCAGTACTTC. Translated: CASSEVGGETQYF.

The rearrangement uses TRBV4-3 and TRBJ1-5; D not resolved. The V gene lost 1 base and the J gene lost 5 bases, with 9 bases spanning the gap. The CDR3 contains 14 residues. The germline gives CDR1 LGHNA, CDR2 YSLEER. The CDR3 region is CASSQGVGYQPQHF. CDR3 nucleotide sequence: TGCGCCAGCAGCCAAGGAGTGGGGTATCAGCCCCAGCATTTT.

V and J are TRBV2 and TRBJ2-1, with 7 positions matching TRBD2. This CDR3 has 18 residues. V lost 4 bases to trimming and J lost 6 bases; unmatched junction nucleotides: 18. Germline loops: CDR1 SNHLY, CDR2 FYNNEI. The CDR3 protein is CASSVLLAAPRWGNEQFF. As DNA, the CDR3 is TGTGCCAGCAGTGTCCTCCTAGCGGCACCTCGGTGGGGCAATGAGCAGTTCTTC.

V and J are TRBV12-3 or TRBV12-4 and TRBJ1-6; D gene ambiguous. This CDR3 comprises 13 residues. Trimming left V 2 bases short and J 10 bases short, with 9 bases between. CDR3 nucleotide sequence: TGTGCCAGCAGTTTAACTGGGTGGTCACCCCTCCACTTT. Protein: CASSLTGWSPLHF.

The V and J genes are TRBV12-3 or TRBV12-4 and TRBJ2-7, with D unresolved. Trimming left V 3 bases short and J 1 base short, with 7 bases between. CDR3 length: 13 amino acids. CDR3 sequence (DNA): TGTGCCAGCAGTTTGTTAGAGTCCTACGAGCAGTACTTC. Its protein is CASSLLESYEQYF.

There are a few counts of this clone. V and J are TRBV4-2 and TRBJ2-7; 10 nucleotides align to TRBD1. Germline V gene sequence: CDR1 LGHNA, CDR2 YNFKEQ. The CDR3 sequence is 16 residues long. V gave up 0 bases and J gave up 4 bases; unmatched junction bases: 6. For the CDR3, the DNA is TGTGCCAGCAGCCAAGAGGAAGGACAGGGGGGATACGAGCAGTACTTC. Amino acids: CASSQEEGQGGYEQYF.

The chain combines TRBV19 with TRBJ1-3, with D possibly matching TRBD1 (5 bases). CDR1 is LNHDA, CDR2 SQIVND, per germline (reference sequence). V was pared by 6 bases and J by 0 bases, with 12 bases between. The CDR3 has 15 amino acids. The CDR3 coding sequence is TGTGCCAGTAGCAAAGGGGAAGCCTCTGGAAACACCATATATTTT. As protein: CASSKGEASGNTIYF.

J is TRBJ2-1 and V is TRBV19, with no clear D. The germline CDR1 and CDR2 sequences are LNHDA and SQIVND (reference sequence). The CDR3 spans 16 residues. V lost 5 bases and J 9 bases, leaving 23 bases between the germline ends. DNA for the CDR3: TGTGCCAGTAGTCCTGAGGCAGCCCCCTTTCGCGGTGAGCAGTTCTTC. This gives the protein CASSPEAAPFRGEQFF.

CDR3 in DNA: TGCGCCAGCAGCGTTGGAATGGCGTTCTACAATGAGCAGTTCTTC. Its protein product is CASSVGMAFYNEQFF. This rearrangement joins TRBV5-1 to TRBJ2-1, with unresolved D. Deletions cut 4 bases from V and 3 bases from J, with 14 bases between. The germline V gene encodes CDR1 SGHRS and CDR2 YFSETQ. The CDR3 totals 15 residues.

V gene TRBV10-1 combines with J gene TRBJ1-4, with D possibly TRBD1 on 6 matching bases. Trimming took 3 bases from V and 6 from J, leaving 11 bases between them. Germline CDR1 and CDR2: WNHNN and SYGVQD (reference sequence). The CDR3 covers 14 residues. The CDR3 loop is CASSEDRRDEKLFF. The CDR3 DNA follows: TGCGCCAGCAGTGAAGACAGGAGGGATGAAAAACTGTTTTTT.

The V call is TRBV5-1, the J call TRBJ2-1; D gene unclear. CDR1 and CDR2 from the germline V gene are SGHRS and YFSETQ. Deletions cut 8 bases from V and 0 bases from J, with 9 bases between. The CDR3 has 13 amino acids. CDR3 in amino acids: CASSRSSYNEQFF. CDR3 nucleotides: TGCGCCAGTAGTAGGAGCTCCTACAATGAGCAGTTCTTC.

This rearrangement joins TRBV5-1 to TRBJ1-4, with TRBD1 identical over 7 bases. J was trimmed by 5 bases and V by 4 bases; bases with no gene match: 5. Germline V lookup: CDR1 SGHRS, CDR2 YFSETQ. The CDR3 runs to 14 residues. This chain's CDR3 is CASSGGRGNEKLFF. CDR3 coding DNA: TGCGCCAGCAGCGGCGGCAGGGGGAATGAAAAACTGTTTTTT. Based on the CDR3 plus reference TRBV5-1 and TRBJ1-4, the full variable domain is KAGVTQTPRYLIKTRGQQVTLSCSPISGHRSVSWYQQTPGQGLQFLFEYFSETQRNKGNFPGRFSGRQFSNSRSEMNVSTLELGDSALYLCASSGGRGNEKLFFGSGTQLSVL.

J is TRBJ2-3 and V is TRBV28, with D perhaps matching TRBD1 (5 bases). The CDR3 is 11 residues long. The germline V gene encodes CDR1 MDHEN and CDR2 SYDVKM. V was pared by 5 bases and J by 5 bases, with 5 bases between. Written as DNA, the CDR3 is TGTGCCAGCAGTGACAGAGATACGCAGTATTTT. Protein product: CASSDRDTQYF.

V is TRBV29-1 and J is TRBJ2-4; possibly TRBD1 or TRBD2 for D (5 bases each). Trimming took 2 bases from V and 2 from J, leaving 16 bases between them. Per germline, CDR1 SQVTM and CDR2 ANQGSEA. This CDR3 region has 16 residues. CDR3 bases: TGCAGCGTTGAACTTGAGGGGAATCCCCCCAAAAACATTCAGTACTTC. This gives the protein CSVELEGNPPKNIQYF.

The CDR3 bases are TGTGCCAGCAGCGGTATGAACACTGAAGCTTTCTTT. It codes for CASSGMNTEAFF. The chain uses TRBV7-9 and TRBJ1-1, with no clear D. The CDR3 has 12 residues. Germline V gene lookup returns CDR1 SEHNR and CDR2 FQNEAQ (reference sequence). V was shortened by 5 bases and J by 0 bases, with 4 bases between the two germline ends.